These T cell receptor beta chains were read from a single sample in a study of beta chain features in type 1 diabetes. Sequencing was performed with immunoSEQ multiplex PCR; in TCRdb, only in-frame clones are kept and a portion is missing. The table shows 400,000 to 600,000 clones, with around 30% occurring only once. Sequencing was carried out using naive CD4+ T cells from blood. The receptors come from a man aged 18-30 years in good health. The CDR3 runs from the conserved cysteine through the conserved F or W. Each record gives: V gene, J gene, CDR3 protein.

v_call: TRBV11-2
j_call: TRBJ1-1
cdr3_aa: CASSLFTEAFF

v_call: TRBV4-3
j_call: TRBJ2-7
cdr3_aa: CASSQDGLTSYEQYF

v_call: TRBV6-1
j_call: TRBJ2-5
cdr3_aa: CASSVTSGLGGTQYF

v_call: TRBV4-1
j_call: TRBJ2-4
cdr3_aa: CASSQVPSGFKNIQYF

v_call: TRBV27
j_call: TRBJ2-3
cdr3_aa: CASSYRAPSTDTQYF

v_call: TRBV30
j_call: TRBJ2-1
cdr3_aa: CAWIRDRYNEQFF

v_call: TRBV6-5
j_call: TRBJ1-1
cdr3_aa: CASSYLAGQWNTEAFF

v_call: TRBV5-1
j_call: TRBJ2-5
cdr3_aa: CASRDGAETQYF

v_call: TRBV7-9
j_call: TRBJ2-1
cdr3_aa: CASSHGLAGGNEQFF

v_call: TRBV4-2
j_call: TRBJ2-3
cdr3_aa: CASSPGAVPDTQYF

v_call: TRBV11-2
j_call: TRBJ2-5
cdr3_aa: CASSLGETQYF

v_call: TRBV28
j_call: TRBJ1-1
cdr3_aa: CASPPSGTGSTEAFF

v_call: TRBV28
j_call: TRBJ2-4
cdr3_aa: CASRRTGTRNIQYF

v_call: TRBV11-2
j_call: TRBJ2-1
cdr3_aa: CASSSLAGPYNEQFF

v_call: TRBV30
j_call: TRBJ2-4
cdr3_aa: CAWSLKGAGNIQYF